The present entry profiles one T cell receptor (beta chain) with its context. Its antigen is as yet unknown. Trimming cost V 4 bases and J 1 base, with 11 bases left between them. The CDR3 spans 14 residues. CDR1 SGHRS and CDR2 YFSETQ come from the germline V gene. TCRdb keeps only in-frame clones here, not all; method: immunoSEQ multiplex PCR. The profile shows 50,000 to 80,000 clones, about 80% of them singletons. The data are from a study of OX40 agonist ivuxolimab in advanced cancers. Study overall: Dose-escalation cases comprised hepatocellular carcinoma, melanoma, renal cell or head and neck cancer. Whole-study findings and limits: There were, on average, more expanded clones in CD8+ T cells than in CD4+.

This specimen consisted of CD4+ or CD8+ T cells sorted from blood, obtained in a trial of the OX40 agonist ivuxolimab. The rearrangement links TRBV5-1 to TRBJ1-1; no reliable D call. This clonotype originated in an adult with an advanced solid tumor such as melanoma, head and neck, liver or kidney cancer. CDR3 bases: TGCGCCAGCAGCCTGGGAGGAGGGAACACTGAAGCTTTCTTT. Translation: CASSLGGGNTEAFF. Based on the CDR3 plus reference TRBV5-1 and TRBJ1-1, the full variable domain is KAGVTQTPRYLIKTRGQQVTLSCSPISGHRSVSWYQQTPGQGLQFLFEYFSETQRNKGNFPGRFSGRQFSNSRSEMNVSTLELGDSALYLCASSLGGGNTEAFFGQGTRLTVV.